This TCR beta chain was recorded in a study of blood T cell repertoires in COVID-19. Overall study context: COVID-19 samples collected from the United States, Italy and Spain covered acute and convalescent phases. The cDNA or gDNA used as material had been derived from T cells, B-cell-depleted T cells, or PBMCs.

Methods used by the authors: Quantification of nucleated cells was approximated via reference gene primer amplification. Clones were read by immunoSEQ multiplex PCR, and TCRdb kept only the in-frame ones, dropping some. Clonal size and the V and J genes are those of that table, whereas D and trimming came from the DNA. The sample includes some 300,000 clones, over 80% of them seen just once. The Seattle site enrolled patients during active infection and followed them longitudinally. Germline trimming cut 3 bases from V and 3 bases from J; bases unmatched to any gene: 7. CDR3 length equals 16 residues. Germline-derived CDR1 and CDR2 are MNHEY and SMNVEV (reference sequence).

Sequences were obtained from peripheral blood. The chain links TRBV27 to TRBJ2-7; TRBD2 agrees at 11 bases. The source is a woman in her forties or fifties with COVID-19, enrolled during active disease. The CDR3 sequence is CASSLILAGAFYEQYF. The CDR3 nucleotides are TGTGCCAGCAGTTTGATACTAGCGGGAGCCTTCTACGAGCAGTACTTC.